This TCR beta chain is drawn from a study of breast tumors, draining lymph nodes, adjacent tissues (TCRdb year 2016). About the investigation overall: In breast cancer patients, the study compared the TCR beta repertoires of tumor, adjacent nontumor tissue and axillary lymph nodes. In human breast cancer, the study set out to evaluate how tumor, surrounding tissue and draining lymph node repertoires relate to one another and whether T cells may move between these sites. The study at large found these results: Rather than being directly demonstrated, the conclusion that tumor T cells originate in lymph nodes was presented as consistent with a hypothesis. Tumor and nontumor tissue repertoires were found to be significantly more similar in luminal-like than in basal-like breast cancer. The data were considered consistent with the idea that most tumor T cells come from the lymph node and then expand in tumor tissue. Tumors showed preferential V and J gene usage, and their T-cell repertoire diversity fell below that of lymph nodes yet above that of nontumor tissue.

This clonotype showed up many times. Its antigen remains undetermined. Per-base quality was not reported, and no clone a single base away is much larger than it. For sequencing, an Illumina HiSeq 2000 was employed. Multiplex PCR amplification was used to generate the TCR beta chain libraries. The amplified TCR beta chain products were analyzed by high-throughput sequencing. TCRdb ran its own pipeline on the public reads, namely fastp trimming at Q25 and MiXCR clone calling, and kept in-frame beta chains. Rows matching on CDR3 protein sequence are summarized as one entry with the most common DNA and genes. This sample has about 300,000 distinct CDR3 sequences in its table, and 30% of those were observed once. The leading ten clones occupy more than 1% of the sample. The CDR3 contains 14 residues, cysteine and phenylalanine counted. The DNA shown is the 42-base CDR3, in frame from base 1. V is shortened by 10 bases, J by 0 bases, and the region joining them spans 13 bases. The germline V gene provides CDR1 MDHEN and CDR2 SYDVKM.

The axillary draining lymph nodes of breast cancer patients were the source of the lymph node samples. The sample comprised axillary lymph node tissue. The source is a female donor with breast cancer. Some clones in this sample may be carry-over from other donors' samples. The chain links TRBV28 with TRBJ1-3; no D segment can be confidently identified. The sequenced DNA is TGTGCCACTGCCTGGAGCATCTCTGGAAACACCATATATTTT. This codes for CATAWSISGNTIYF.